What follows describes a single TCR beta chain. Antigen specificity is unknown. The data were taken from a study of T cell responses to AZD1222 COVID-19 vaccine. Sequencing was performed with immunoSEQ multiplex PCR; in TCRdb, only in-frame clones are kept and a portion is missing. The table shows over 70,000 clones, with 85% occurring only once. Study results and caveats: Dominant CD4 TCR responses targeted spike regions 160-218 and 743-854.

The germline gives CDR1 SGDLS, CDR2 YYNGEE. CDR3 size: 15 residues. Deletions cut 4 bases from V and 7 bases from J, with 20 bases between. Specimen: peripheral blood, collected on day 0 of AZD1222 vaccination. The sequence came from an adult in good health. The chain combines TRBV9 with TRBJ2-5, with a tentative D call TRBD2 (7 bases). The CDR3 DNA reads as TGTGCCAGCAGCCCAGAAGCGGGGAGGGGGTGGACCCAGTACTTC. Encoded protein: CASSPEAGRGWTQYF.